The T cell receptor (beta chain) under discussion was sequenced for a study of CD4+ T cells in melanoma. Study-wide results and limits: A reported correlation linked neoantigen-specific CD4+ T cells to CD8+, macrophage and B cell function. Diverse differentiation states were reported for melanoma neoantigen-specific CD4+ T cells.

On this clone: The antigen is undetermined.

The table came from immunoSEQ multiplex PCR; TCRdb's copy has only in-frame clones and leaves some out. The sample holds around 100,000 clones, roughly 90% seen once. Sequencing input: peripheral blood. The receptor's source is a human donor with melanoma.

CDR3 nucleotides: TGCGCCAGCAGCCCCCTAGCCGGAGGGACAGAGAATGAAAAACTGTTTTTT. Its translation is CASSPLAGGTENEKLFF. The chain combines TRBV4-3 with TRBJ1-4; TRBD1 aligns across 7 bases. CDR1 and CDR2 (germline): LGHNA, YSLEER. The ends lost 4 bases at V and 5 bases at J; junction bases unmatched: 13. This CDR3 is built from 17 residues.